This T cell receptor beta chain was recovered during a study of CD8+ T cells in alopecia areata. Background on the study: Oral tofacitinib, 5 to 10 mg twice daily, was given in an open-label trial. General study results and limits: For lesional scalp, especially alopecia totalis/universalis, clonality was higher than in normal scalp. On tofacitinib, scalp clonality and expanded CD8+ clones among top 100 fell significantly.

Deletions cut 3 bases from V and 3 bases from J, with 11 bases between. From germline, CDR1 is MNHEY and CDR2 SMNVEV (reference sequence). The CDR3 sequence is 14 residues long. Treatment of the sample: oral pan-JAK inhibitor, 5-10 mg twice daily. Sorting from PBMCs produced CD4+ and CD8+ T cells. RNA was extracted and reverse transcribed into cDNA as the sequencing template. Measured with immunoSEQ multiplex PCR; TCRdb has only the in-frame clones, and not every one. The sample comprises about 150,000 clones, 45% to 65% of which are singletons, and 15% rests with the top ten. In this sample, this clone turned up a few times. Antigen specificity is unknown.

The chain uses TRBV27 and TRBJ1-2, with D possibly matching TRBD1 (5 bases). This specimen was CD8+ T cells sorted from blood, taken at week 4, from a patient treated with tofacitinib. This receptor was obtained from a human donor with alopecia areata. Here the CDR3 reads CASSLGGEYYGYTF. The CDR3 bases are TGTGCCAGCAGTTTGGGGGGAGAGTACTATGGCTACACCTTC.